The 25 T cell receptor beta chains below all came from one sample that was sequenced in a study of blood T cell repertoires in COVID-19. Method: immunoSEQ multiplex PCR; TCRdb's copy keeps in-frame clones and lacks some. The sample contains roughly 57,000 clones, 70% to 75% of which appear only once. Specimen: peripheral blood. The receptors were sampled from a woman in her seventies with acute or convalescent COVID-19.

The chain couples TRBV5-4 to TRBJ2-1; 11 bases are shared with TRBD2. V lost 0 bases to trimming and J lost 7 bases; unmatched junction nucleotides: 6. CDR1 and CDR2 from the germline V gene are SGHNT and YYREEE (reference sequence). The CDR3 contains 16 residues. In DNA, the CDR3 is TGTGCCAGCAGCTTGGTCCTAGCGGGGGGACCGAATGAGCAGTTCTTC. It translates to CASSLVLAGGPNEQFF.

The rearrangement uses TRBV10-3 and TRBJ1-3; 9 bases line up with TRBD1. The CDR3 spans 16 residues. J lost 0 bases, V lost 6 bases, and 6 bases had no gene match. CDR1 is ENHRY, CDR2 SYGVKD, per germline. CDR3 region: CAIRGTGLSSGNTIYF. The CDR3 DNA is TGTGCCATCAGGGGGACAGGGCTCAGCTCTGGAAACACCATATATTTT.

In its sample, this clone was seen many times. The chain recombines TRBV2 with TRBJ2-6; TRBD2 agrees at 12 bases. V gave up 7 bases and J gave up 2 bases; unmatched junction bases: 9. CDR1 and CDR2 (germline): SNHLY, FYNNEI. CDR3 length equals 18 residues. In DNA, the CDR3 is TGTGCCAGCAACCCGACTAGCGGGGGCGGTACTGGGGCCAACGTCCTGACTTTC. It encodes CASNPTSGGGTGANVLTF.

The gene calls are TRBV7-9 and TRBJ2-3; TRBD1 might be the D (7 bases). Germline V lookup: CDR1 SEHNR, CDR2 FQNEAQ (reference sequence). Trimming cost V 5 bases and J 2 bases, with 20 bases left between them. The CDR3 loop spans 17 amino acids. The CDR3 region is CASSPGGGRRNTDTQYF. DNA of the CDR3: TGTGCCAGCAGCCCAGGGGGAGGCCGCCGTAACACAGATACGCAGTATTTT.

The CDR3 protein is CASSQAQGANEKLFF. The CDR3 nucleotides are TGCGCCAGCAGTCAGGCCCAGGGGGCGAATGAAAAACTGTTTTTT. The chain recombines TRBV5-1 with TRBJ1-4; 8 nucleotides match TRBD1. Germline CDR1 and CDR2: SGHRS and YFSETQ. There are 15 residues in the CDR3. Trimming removed 5 bases from V and 5 bases from J; junction bases left unmatched: 8.

This CDR3 reads CASSVTEGSPLHF. The CDR3 DNA is TGTGCCAGCAGTGTAACTGAGGGTTCACCCCTCCACTTT. The chain carries TRBV2 and TRBJ1-6; D uncertain. Trimming pared 4 bases from V and 9 bases from J, leaving 10 bases between. Looked up from germline, CDR1 is SNHLY and CDR2 is FYNNEI. The CDR3 totals 13 residues.

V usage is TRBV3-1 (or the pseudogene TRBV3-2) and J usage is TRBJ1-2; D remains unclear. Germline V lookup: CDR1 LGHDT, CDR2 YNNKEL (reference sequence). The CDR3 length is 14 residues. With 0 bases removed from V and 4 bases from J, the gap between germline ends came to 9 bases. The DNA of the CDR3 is TGTGCCAGCAGCCAAGATTCCGGCGGCTATGGCTACACCTTC. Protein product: CASSQDSGGYGYTF.

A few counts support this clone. CDR3 sequence (DNA): TGTGCCAGCAGCTTAACGCCCGGGTATAACACTGAAGCTTTCTTT. Translated: CASSLTPGYNTEAFF. This chain joins TRBV11-2 and TRBJ1-1; D is unclear. The CDR3 spans 15 residues. With 2 bases removed from V and 2 bases from J, the gap between germline ends came to 12 bases. The germline V gene encodes CDR1 SGHAT and CDR2 FQNNGV.

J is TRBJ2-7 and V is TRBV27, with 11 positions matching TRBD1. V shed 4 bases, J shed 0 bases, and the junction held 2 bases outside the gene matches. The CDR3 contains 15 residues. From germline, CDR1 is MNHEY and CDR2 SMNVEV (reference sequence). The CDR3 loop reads CASSSGQGASYEQYV. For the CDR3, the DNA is TGTGCCAGCAGTTCAGGACAGGGGGCCTCCTACGAGCAGTACGTC.

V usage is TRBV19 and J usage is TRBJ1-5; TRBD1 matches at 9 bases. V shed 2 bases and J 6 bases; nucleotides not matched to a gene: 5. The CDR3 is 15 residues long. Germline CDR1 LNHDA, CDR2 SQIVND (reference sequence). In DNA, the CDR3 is TGTGCCAGTAGTATAACGGGACAGGGAGTTCAGCCCCAGCATTTT. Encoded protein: CASSITGQGVQPQHF.

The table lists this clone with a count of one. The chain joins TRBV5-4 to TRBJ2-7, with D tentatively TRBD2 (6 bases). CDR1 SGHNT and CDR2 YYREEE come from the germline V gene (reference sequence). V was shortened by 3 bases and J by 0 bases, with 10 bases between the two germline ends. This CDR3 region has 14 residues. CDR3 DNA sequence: TGTGCCAGCAGCTATGGGACTGACTCCTACGAGCAGTACGTC. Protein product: CASSYGTDSYEQYV.

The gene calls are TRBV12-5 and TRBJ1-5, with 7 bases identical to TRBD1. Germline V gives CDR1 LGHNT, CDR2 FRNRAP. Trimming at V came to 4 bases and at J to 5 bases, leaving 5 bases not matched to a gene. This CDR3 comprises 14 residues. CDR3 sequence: CASGSTQGYQPQHF. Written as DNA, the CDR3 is TGTGCTAGTGGTTCCACACAGGGGTATCAGCCCCAGCATTTT.

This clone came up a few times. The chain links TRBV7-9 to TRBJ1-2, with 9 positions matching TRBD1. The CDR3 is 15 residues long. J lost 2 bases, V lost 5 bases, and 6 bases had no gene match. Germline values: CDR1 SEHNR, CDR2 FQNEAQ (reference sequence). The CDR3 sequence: CASSPRDRANYGYTF. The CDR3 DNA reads TGTGCCAGCAGCCCTCGGGACAGGGCAAACTATGGCTACACCTTC.

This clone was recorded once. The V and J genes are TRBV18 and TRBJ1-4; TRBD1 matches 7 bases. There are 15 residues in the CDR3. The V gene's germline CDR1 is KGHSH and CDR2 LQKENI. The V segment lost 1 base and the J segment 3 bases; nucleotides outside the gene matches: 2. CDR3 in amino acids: CASSPQGASNEKLFF. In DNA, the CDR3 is TGTGCCAGCTCACCACAGGGGGCATCTAATGAAAAACTGTTTTTT.

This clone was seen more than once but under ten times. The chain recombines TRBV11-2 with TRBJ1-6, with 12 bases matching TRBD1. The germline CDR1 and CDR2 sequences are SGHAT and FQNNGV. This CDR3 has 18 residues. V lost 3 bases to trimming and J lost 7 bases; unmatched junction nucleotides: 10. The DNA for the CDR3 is TGTGCCAGCAGCTTCACCGGGACAGGGGGCGCCGGGAATTCACCCCTCCACTTT. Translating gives CASSFTGTGGAGNSPLHF.

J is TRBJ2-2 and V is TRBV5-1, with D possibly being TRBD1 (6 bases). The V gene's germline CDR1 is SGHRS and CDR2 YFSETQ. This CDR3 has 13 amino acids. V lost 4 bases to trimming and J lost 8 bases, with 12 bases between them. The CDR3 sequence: CASSRGQWGELFF. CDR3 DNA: TGCGCCAGCAGCCGCGGACAGTGGGGGGAGCTGTTTTTT. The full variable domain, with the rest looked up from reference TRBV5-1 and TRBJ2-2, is KAGVTQTPRYLIKTRGQQVTLSCSPISGHRSVSWYQQTPGQGLQFLFEYFSETQRNKGNFPGRFSGRQFSNSRSEMNVSTLELGDSALYLCASSRGQWGELFFGEGSRLTVL.

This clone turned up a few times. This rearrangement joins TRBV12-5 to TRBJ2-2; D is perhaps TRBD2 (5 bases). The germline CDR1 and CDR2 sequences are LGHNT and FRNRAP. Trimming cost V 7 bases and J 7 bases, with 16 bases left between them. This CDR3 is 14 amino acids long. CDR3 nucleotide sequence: TGTGCTAGTGCCCCCCGCAGCGAGGGCGGGGAGCTGTTTTTT. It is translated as CASAPRSEGGELFF.

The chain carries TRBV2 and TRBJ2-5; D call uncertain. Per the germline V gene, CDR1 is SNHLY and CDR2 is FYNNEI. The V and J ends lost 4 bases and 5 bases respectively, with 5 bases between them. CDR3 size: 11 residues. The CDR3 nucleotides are TGTGCCAGCAGTGGGCGGGAGACCCAGTACTTC. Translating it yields CASSGRETQYF.

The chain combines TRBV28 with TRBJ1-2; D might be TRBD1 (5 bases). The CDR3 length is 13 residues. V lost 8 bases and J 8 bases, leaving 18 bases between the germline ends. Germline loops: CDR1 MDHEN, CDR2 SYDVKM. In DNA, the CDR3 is TGTGCCAGCCGCTCGACAGTCGTGGGGGGCTACACCTTC. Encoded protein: CASRSTVVGGYTF.

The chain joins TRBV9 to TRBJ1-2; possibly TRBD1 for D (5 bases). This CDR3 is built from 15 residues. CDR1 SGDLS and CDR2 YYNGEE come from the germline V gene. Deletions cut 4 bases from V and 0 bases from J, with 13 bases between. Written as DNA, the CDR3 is TGTGCCAGCAGCACACAGGTTCAAGCTAACTATGGCTACACCTTC. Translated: CASSTQVQANYGYTF.

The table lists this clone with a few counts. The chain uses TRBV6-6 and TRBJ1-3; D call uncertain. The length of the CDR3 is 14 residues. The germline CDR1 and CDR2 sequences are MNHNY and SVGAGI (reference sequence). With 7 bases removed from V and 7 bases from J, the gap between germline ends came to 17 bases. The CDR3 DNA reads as TGTGCCAGCAATGTAAAAGGCGGCTCGAACACCATATATTTT. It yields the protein CASNVKGGSNTIYF.

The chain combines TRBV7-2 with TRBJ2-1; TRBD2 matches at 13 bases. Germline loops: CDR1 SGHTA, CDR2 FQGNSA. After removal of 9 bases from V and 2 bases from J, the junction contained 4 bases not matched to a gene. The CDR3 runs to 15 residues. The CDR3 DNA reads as TGTGCCAGTGGGACTAGCGGGGTCCCCTACAATGAGCAGTTCTTC. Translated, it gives CASGTSGVPYNEQFF.

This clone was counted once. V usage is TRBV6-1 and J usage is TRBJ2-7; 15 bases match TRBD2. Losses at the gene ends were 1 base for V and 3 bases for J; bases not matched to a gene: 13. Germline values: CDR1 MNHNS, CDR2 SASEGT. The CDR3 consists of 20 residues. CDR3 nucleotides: TGTGCCAGCAGTGAAGGGATCTTGGGACTAGCGGGGGGACCATTCTACGAGCAGTACGTC. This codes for CASSEGILGLAGGPFYEQYV.

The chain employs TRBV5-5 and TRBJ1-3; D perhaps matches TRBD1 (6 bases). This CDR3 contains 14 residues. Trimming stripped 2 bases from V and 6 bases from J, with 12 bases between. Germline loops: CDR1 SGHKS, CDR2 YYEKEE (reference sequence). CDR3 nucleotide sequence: TGTGCCAGCAGCTTCCCTGGACAGCTAAACACCATATATTTT. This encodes CASSFPGQLNTIYF.

This CDR3 reads CASSIGLLNTEAFF. The CDR3 region has the DNA TGTGCCAGTAGTATCGGACTACTGAACACTGAAGCTTTCTTT. The V call is TRBV19, the J call TRBJ1-1; D remains unclear. Germline-derived CDR1 and CDR2 are LNHDA and SQIVND (reference sequence). The CDR3 covers 14 residues. V was clipped by 3 bases and J by 0 bases, with 8 bases between them.